This paragraph covers one T cell receptor (beta chain) sequence. Its antigen is unknown. These data are taken from a study of radiotherapy plus CTLA-4 blockade in lung cancer. Participants had chemo-refractory metastatic non-small-cell lung cancer and were treated with focal radiation plus ipilimumab CTLA-4 blockade. The CDR3 spans 13 residues. Germline CDR1 is SGHDT and CDR2 is YYEEEE. The V and J ends lost 4 bases and 1 base respectively, with 5 bases between them. Notes on the study in general: In blood, early T cell clone dynamics reportedly predicted response best, together with interferon-beta.

Only in-frame clones appear in the TCRdb table, and some are missing; sequencing was by immunoSEQ multiplex PCR. The sample holds over 45,000 clones, roughly four fifths seen once. This sequence was found in a human donor with non-small cell lung cancer who had a complete response to radiotherapy plus ipilimumab. J is TRBJ2-2 and V is TRBV5-6; D gene ambiguous. The sample in question was peripheral blood, obtained from a patient treated with radiotherapy plus ipilimumab. CDR3 nucleotides: TGTGCCAGCAGCCCCCAGAACACCGGGGAGCTGTTTTTT. Translating it yields CASSPQNTGELFF. Complete variable domain (other parts from reference TRBV5-6 and TRBJ2-2): DAGVTQSPTHLIKTRGQQVTLRCSPKSGHDTVSWYQQALGQGPQFIFQYYEEEERQRGNFPDRFSGHQFPNYSSELNVNALLLGDSALYLCASSPQNTGELFFGEGSRLTVL.